This TCR beta chain was profiled in a study of blood T cell repertoires in COVID-19. At the level of the study: Samples representing acute and convalescent COVID-19 were sourced from the United States, Italy and Spain.

The authors' processing: Amplification with reference gene primers provided the estimates of nucleated cell counts. TCRdb's copy holds only in-frame clones and misses some; the assay was immunoSEQ multiplex PCR. V and J calls and clone size are given by that table; D and trimming were obtained from the DNA. Here the sample spans roughly 85,000 clones, around 86% being singletons. The CDR3 is 17 residues long. The germline CDR1 and CDR2 sequences are SGHRS and YFSETQ. The V segment lost 0 bases and the J segment 2 bases; nucleotides outside the gene matches: 9. This TCR derives from a man aged 50 to 59 with active or convalescent COVID-19. Sequenced sample: peripheral blood. The chain links TRBV5-1 to TRBJ2-3; TRBD1 aligns across 7 bases. CDR3 region: CASSLGQQGPSTDTQYF. CDR3 in DNA: TGCGCCAGCAGCTTGGGACAACAGGGGCCATCCACAGATACGCAGTATTTT.